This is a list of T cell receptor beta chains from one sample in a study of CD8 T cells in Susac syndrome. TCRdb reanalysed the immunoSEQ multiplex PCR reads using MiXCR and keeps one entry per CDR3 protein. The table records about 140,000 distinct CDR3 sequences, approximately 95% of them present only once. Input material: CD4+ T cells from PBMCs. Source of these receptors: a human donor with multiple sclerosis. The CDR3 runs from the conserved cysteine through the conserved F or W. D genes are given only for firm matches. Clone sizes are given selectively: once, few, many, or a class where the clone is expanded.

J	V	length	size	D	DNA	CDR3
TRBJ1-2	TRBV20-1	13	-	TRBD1	TGCAGTGCTAGCTCCGACAGGGACTATGGCTACACCTTC	CSASSDRDYGYTF
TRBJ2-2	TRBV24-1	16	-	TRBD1	TGTGCCACCAGTGATCCCGGACAGGGGTCCACCGGGGAGCTGTTTTTT	CATSDPGQGSTGELFF
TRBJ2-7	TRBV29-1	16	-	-	TGCAGCGTCGTCCCAAACCCGGGACCCAGATCCTACGAGCAGTACTTC	CSVVPNPGPRSYEQYF
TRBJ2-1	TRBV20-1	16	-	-	TGCAGTGCTAGCGTCTGGGGGGCCAGCTCCTACAATGAGCAGTTCTTC	CSASVWGASSYNEQFF
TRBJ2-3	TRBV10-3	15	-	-	TGTGCCATCAAGTTCTCAGAAGCGGCCGGAGATACGCAGTATTTT	CAIKFSEAAGDTQYF
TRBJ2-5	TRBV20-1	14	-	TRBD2	TGCACTTTACCGGGACTAGCGGGAAAAGAGACCCAGTACTTC	CTLPGLAGKETQYF
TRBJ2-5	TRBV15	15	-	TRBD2	TGTGCCACCAGCAGTCTGCTAGCGGGGGGGCGAACCCAGTACTTC	CATSSLLAGGRTQYF
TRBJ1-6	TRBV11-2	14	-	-	TGTGCCAGCAGCTTAGCGGGGTATAATTCACCCCTCCACTTT	CASSLAGYNSPLHF
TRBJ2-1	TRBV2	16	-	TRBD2	TGTGCCAGCAGTGGGAGACTAGCGGGATCCTACAATGAGCAGTTCTTC	CASSGRLAGSYNEQFF
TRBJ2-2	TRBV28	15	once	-	TGTGCCAGCAGTTTTGACGACCCGAACACCGGGGAGCTGTTTTTT	CASSFDDPNTGELFF
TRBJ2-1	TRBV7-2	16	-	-	TGTGCCAGCAGCTTAGAAGGGACACACTCCTACAATGAGCAGTTCTTC	CASSLEGTHSYNEQFF
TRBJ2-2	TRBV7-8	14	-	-	TGTGCCAGCAGCTTAAATGGCAACACCGGGGAGCTGTTTTTT	CASSLNGNTGELFF
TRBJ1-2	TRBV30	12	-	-	TGTGCCTGGAGTGTAATCAAGGGGGGCTACACCTTC	CAWSVIKGGYTF
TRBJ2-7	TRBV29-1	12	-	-	TGCAGCGTTGAAGCAGCTTCCCACGAGCAGTACTTC	CSVEAASHEQYF
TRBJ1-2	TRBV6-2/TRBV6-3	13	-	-	TGTGCCAGCAGCAAACAGAACTACTATGGCTACACCTTC	CASSKQNYYGYTF
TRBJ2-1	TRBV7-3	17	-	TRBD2	TGTGCCAGCAGCTTAACGGGATCTAGCGGCCCGGGCTATGAGCAGTTCTTC	CASSLTGSSGPGYEQFF
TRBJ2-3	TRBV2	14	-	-	TGTGCCAGCAGTGAAGGACGGAACACAGATACGCAGTATTTT	CASSEGRNTDTQYF
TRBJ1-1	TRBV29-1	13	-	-	TGCAGCGTAAGCACCAGGGTGATTATTGAAGCTTTCTTT	CSVSTRVIIEAFF
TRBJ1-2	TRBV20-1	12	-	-	TGCAGTGTCCCCGGGGCAAGTTATGGCTACACCTTC	CSVPGASYGYTF
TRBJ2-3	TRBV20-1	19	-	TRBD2	TGCAGTGCTAGAGATTGGAAACTAGCGGGAGGGAGTAGCACAGATACGCAGTATTTT	CSARDWKLAGGSSTDTQYF
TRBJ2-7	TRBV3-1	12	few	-	TGTGCCAGCAGCCAGAGAACCTACGAGCAGTACTTC	CASSQRTYEQYF
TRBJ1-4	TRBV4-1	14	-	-	TGCGCCAGCAGGTCGATAGCAACTAATGAAAAACTGTTTTTT	CASRSIATNEKLFF
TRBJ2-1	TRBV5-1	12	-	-	TGCGCCAGCAGCTTGGCCCTGCGGGCGCAGTTCTTC	CASSLALRAQFF
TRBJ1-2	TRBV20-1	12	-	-	TGCAGTGCTAGAGACAGGCACTATGGCTACACCTTC	CSARDRHYGYTF
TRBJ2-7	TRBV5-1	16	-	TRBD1	TGCGCCAGCAGCCGTTCCGGGACAGGGGGTGAAAACGAGCAGTACTTC	CASSRSGTGGENEQYF
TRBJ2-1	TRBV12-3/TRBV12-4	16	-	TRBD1	TGTGCCAGCAGTTTGGGGGCAGGGGGCACGTACAATGAGCAGTTCTTC	CASSLGAGGTYNEQFF
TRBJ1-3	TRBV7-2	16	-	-	TGTGCCAGCAGCTCTACCCCAGCCCGCTCTGGAAACACCATATATTTT	CASSSTPARSGNTIYF
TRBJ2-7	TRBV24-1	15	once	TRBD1	TGTGCCACCAGTGATTCGGGACAGCCCTTTGGGGAGCAGTACTTC	CATSDSGQPFGEQYF
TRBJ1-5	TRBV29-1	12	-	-	TGCAGCGTCTCTACAGGGAAGCAGCCCCAGCATTTT	CSVSTGKQPQHF
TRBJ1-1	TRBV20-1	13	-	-	TGCAGTGCTAAGCAGAGTTGGAGCACTGAAGCTTTCTTT	CSAKQSWSTEAFF
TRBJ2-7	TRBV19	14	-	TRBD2	TGTGCCAGTAGTTACCGGACTAGCGGTTACGAGCAGTACTTC	CASSYRTSGYEQYF
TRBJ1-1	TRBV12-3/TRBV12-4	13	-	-	TGTGCCAGCAGTTTTTCCGGGGGCACTGAAGCTTTCTTT	CASSFSGGTEAFF
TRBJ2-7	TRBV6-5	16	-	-	TGTGCCAGCAGTTACTCGTCTTTTAGCGGCTCCTACGAGCAGTACTTC	CASSYSSFSGSYEQYF
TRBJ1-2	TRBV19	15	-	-	TGTGCCAGTAGCCCGGAAGGCCAGTTCAACTATGGCTACACCTTC	CASSPEGQFNYGYTF
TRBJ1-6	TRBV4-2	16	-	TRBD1	TGTGCCAGCAGCCAAGAGTCTACCAGGGGGAACTCACCCCTCCACTTT	CASSQESTRGNSPLHF